The 14 T cell receptor beta chains presented below share a single source sample, sequenced in a study of shared T cell receptors in the human thymus (dated by TCRdb to the early 2020s). Library generation was performed with the immunoSEQ multiplex PCR assay. Entries here come from immuneACCESS through TCRdb and include only in-frame sequences with V and J called. Some clones fail to appear in such tables; in the studies checked, an unresolved V gene covers under half of the shortfall, and the cause of the remainder is unknown. This sample gives around 730,000 clones in total; around 85% of them show up just once. Together, the top ten hold around 0.0094% of the sample. These data were also filed under a second study, of human thymus T cells.

The sequenced sample was thymocytes. These receptors were obtained from a girl under two years old with a congenital heart defect. Donor details come from another sample of the same person, matched by shared clones.

CDR3 loop: CASSQERDSPLHF. The DNA for the CDR3 is TGTGCCAGCAGCCAAGAACGGGATTCACCCCTCCACTTT. V usage is TRBV14 and J usage is TRBJ1-6; D remains unclear. The CDR3 totals 13 residues. The germline V gene has CDR1 SGHDN and CDR2 FVKESK. Trimming left V 0 bases short and J 8 bases short, with 5 bases between.

This sequence joins TRBV4-3 and TRBJ2-5; 8 bases line up with TRBD2. Germline trimming cut 0 bases from V and 5 bases from J; bases unmatched to any gene: 5. Germline V gene lookup returns CDR1 LGHNA and CDR2 YSLEER. The CDR3 is 15 residues long. CDR3 sequence: CASSQDLRGGETQYF. CDR3 nucleotide sequence: TGCGCCAGCAGCCAAGACCTTCGGGGGGGGGAGACCCAGTACTTC.

This clone was detected a few times. The J gene is TRBJ1-6, the V gene TRBV18; 10 bases are a match to TRBD1. The CDR3 totals 17 residues. J was trimmed by 5 bases and V by 3 bases; bases with no gene match: 7. In germline, CDR1 is KGHSH, CDR2 LQKENI. The CDR3 region is CASSPTWTGGNNSPLHF. DNA for the CDR3: TGTGCCAGCTCACCTACATGGACAGGGGGAAATAATTCACCCCTCCACTTT.

The rearrangement links TRBV7-2 to TRBJ2-1; 8 bases are shared with TRBD2. The V segment lost 3 bases and the J segment 3 bases; nucleotides outside the gene matches: 7. From germline, CDR1 is SGHTA and CDR2 FQGNSA. This CDR3 is 16 amino acids long. Written as DNA, the CDR3 is TGTGCCAGCAGCTTCCCCCGCGGGGGGTTCTACAATGAGCAGTTCTTC. Translating gives CASSFPRGGFYNEQFF.

The rearrangement links TRBV27 to TRBJ1-6; TRBD1 aligns across 7 bases. The CDR3 has 15 amino acids. The trim removed 3 bases at V and 9 bases at J, leaving 8 bases unmatched. Germline values: CDR1 MNHEY, CDR2 SMNVEV (reference sequence). As DNA, the CDR3 is TGTGCCAGCAGTTTCGGACAGGTACAGGGTTCACCCCTCCACTTT. Its protein product is CASSFGQVQGSPLHF.

The chain carries TRBV19 and TRBJ2-7, with D possibly matching TRBD1 (6 bases). V lost 1 base to trimming and J lost 3 bases, with 7 bases between them. Germline lookup yields CDR1 LNHDA and CDR2 SQIVND (reference sequence). The CDR3 is 13 residues long. CDR3 DNA: TGTGCCAGTAGTATAGCAGGGGACTACGAGCAGTACTTC. Its translation is CASSIAGDYEQYF.

The CDR3 loop reads CASSLRTVDYGYTF. The CDR3 coding sequence is TGTGCCAGCTCACTTAGGACAGTAGACTATGGCTACACCTTC. The chain has TRBV18 and TRBJ1-2, with D perhaps TRBD1 (6 bases). CDR3 size: 14 residues. Per the germline V gene, CDR1 is KGHSH and CDR2 is LQKENI. V lost 4 bases, J lost 3 bases, and 12 bases lay in between.

This clone was seen more than once but under ten times. V and J are TRBV4-1 and TRBJ1-2, with D perhaps TRBD1 (6 bases). The CDR3 contains 14 residues. Germline-derived CDR1 and CDR2 are MGHRA and YSYEKL. Trimming removed 1 base from V and 4 bases from J, with 10 bases in between. CDR3 sequence (DNA): TGCGCCAGCAGCCAAGTGGTAGGGGGCTATGGCTACACCTTC. As protein: CASSQVVGGYGYTF.

The V call is TRBV30, the J call TRBJ1-1; D is perhaps TRBD1 (5 bases). Germline V gene data show CDR1 as GTSNPN and CDR2 as SVGIG (reference sequence). This CDR3 is built from 13 residues. V lost 1 base to trimming and J lost 6 bases, with 12 bases between them. DNA for the CDR3: TGTGCCTGGAGTGCCCGACGGGACTCTGAAGCTTTCTTT. It specifies CAWSARRDSEAFF. The variable domain in full, completed from reference TRBV30 and TRBJ1-1, reads SQTIHQWPATLVQPVGSPLSLECTVEGTSNPNLYWYRQAAGRGLQLLFYSVGIGQISSEVPQNLSASRPQDRQFILSSKKLLLSDSGFYLCAWSARRDSEAFFGQGTRLTVV.

This clone was seen more than once but under ten times. The rearrangement joins TRBV5-6 to TRBJ2-1, with 8 bases lining up with TRBD2. Germline trimming cut 2 bases from V and 5 bases from J; bases unmatched to any gene: 15. In germline, CDR1 is SGHDT, CDR2 YYEEEE. This CDR3 has 18 amino acids. The CDR3: CASSLRTINSGGNNEQFF. Written as DNA, the CDR3 is TGTGCCAGCAGCTTACGGACAATAAACAGCGGGGGAAACAATGAGCAGTTCTTC.

This clone was detected a few times. CDR3 loop: CSGAGGVGAFF. In DNA, the CDR3 is TGCAGTGGGGCGGGGGGCGTTGGAGCTTTCTTT. V usage is TRBV20-1 and J usage is TRBJ1-1; D may be TRBD1 (6 bases). Per the germline V gene, CDR1 is DFQATT and CDR2 is SNEGSKA (reference sequence). This CDR3 region has 11 residues. V lost 7 bases, J lost 10 bases, and 16 bases lay in between.

This chain uses TRBV6-5 with TRBJ1-2; 8 positions agree with TRBD1. V trimming: 6 bases; J trimming: 7 bases; junction bases outside the gene matches: 4. The CDR3 runs 12 residues. Per the germline V gene, CDR1 is MNHEY and CDR2 is SVGAGI. The CDR3 loop reads CASRRGQGGYTF. The DNA of the CDR3 is TGTGCCAGCAGGCGCGGACAGGGTGGCTACACCTTC.

This clone was recorded only once. V and J are TRBV5-1 and TRBJ2-1, with D maybe TRBD2 (6 bases). The germline V gene has CDR1 SGHRS and CDR2 YFSETQ. The CDR3 is made up of 11 amino acids. V lost 5 bases to trimming and J lost 15 bases, with 15 bases between them. The CDR3 sequence: CASSGLPGLFF. In nucleotides, the CDR3 is TGCGCCAGCAGTGGTCTTCCGGGACTGTTCTTC.

The chain is built from TRBV5-6 and TRBJ1-1; D may be TRBD1 (5 bases). The CDR3 consists of 16 residues. Trimming shortened V by 0 bases and J by 5 bases, and 17 bases separated the two germline ends. CDR1 and CDR2 (germline): SGHDT, YYEEEE. The DNA for the CDR3 is TGTGCCAGCAGCTTGGCAGCCGGCAGGGTGAGAACTGAAGCTTTCTTT. Its protein product is CASSLAAGRVRTEAFF.